This T cell receptor beta chain was profiled in a study of CD8+CD57+ T cells in acquired aplastic anemia. Study-level information: DNA recovered from sorted CD4+ and CD8+ cells had a mean of approximately 3 ug.

Comments on this clonotype: Its antigen is currently unknown.

Trimming took off 7 bases at V and 5 bases at J, with 15 bases between the two ends. This CDR3 is 13 amino acids long. CDR1 and CDR2 (germline): SEHNR, FQNEAQ (reference sequence). Notes on the study in general: Patients and controls shared 25 to 30 CD8+ CDR3 sequences, which appeared highly expressed in patients and within their immunodominant clones.

Template material for TCR beta VDJ and CDR3 profiling consisted of genomic DNA. TCRdb redid the calling of the reads with MiXCR, one entry per CDR3 protein. The sample shows about 160,000 distinct CDR3 sequences, around 45% of them seen only once. V is TRBV7-9 and J is TRBJ2-7; D is unresolved. This receptor was identified in a human donor in good health. What was sequenced was sorted CD4+, CD8+, or CD8+CD57+ T cells (not recorded which) from PBMCs. CDR3 nucleotides: TGTGCCAGCACCCTAGGCGCGTTCAACGAGCAGTACTTC. Translating it yields CASTLGAFNEQYF.